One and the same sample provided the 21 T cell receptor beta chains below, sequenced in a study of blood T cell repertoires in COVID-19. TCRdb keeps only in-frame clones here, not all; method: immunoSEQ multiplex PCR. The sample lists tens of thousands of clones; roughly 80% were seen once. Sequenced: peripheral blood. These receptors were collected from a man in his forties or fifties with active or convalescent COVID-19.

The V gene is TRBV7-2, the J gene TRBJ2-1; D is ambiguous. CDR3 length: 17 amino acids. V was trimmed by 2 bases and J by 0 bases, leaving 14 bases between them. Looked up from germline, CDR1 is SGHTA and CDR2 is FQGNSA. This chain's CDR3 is CASSLMSGLTSYNEQFF. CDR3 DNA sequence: TGTGCCAGCAGCTTAATGTCTGGGCTCACCTCCTACAATGAGCAGTTCTTC.

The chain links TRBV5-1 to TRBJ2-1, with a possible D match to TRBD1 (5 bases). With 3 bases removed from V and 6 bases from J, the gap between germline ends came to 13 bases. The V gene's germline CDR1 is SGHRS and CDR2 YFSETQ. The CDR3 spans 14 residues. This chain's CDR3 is CASSSAGRGNEQFF. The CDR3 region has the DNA TGCGCCAGCAGCTCGGCAGGGCGAGGCAATGAGCAGTTCTTC.

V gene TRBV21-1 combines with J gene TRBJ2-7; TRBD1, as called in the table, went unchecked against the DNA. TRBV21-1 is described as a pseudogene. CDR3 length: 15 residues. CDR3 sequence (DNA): TGTGCCAGCAGCAGTACGGGACAGGGGACCTACGAGCAGTACTTC. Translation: CASSSTGQGTYEQYF.

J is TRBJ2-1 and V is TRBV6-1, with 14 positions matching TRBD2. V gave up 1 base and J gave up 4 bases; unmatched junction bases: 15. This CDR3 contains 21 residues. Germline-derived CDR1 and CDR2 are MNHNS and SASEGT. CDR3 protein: CASSEGSGLAGGLPLYNEQFF. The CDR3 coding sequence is TGTGCCAGCAGTGAAGGTAGTGGACTAGCGGGGGGCCTACCACTATACAATGAGCAGTTCTTC.

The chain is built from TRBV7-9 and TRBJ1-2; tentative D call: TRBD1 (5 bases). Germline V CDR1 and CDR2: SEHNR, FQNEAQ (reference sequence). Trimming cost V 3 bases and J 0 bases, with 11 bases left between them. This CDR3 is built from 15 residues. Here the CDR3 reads CASSFSGPPNYGYTF. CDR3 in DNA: TGTGCCAGCAGCTTCTCAGGGCCGCCTAACTATGGCTACACCTTC.

CDR3 DNA: TGTGCCAGCAGCACCCGGGACAGGGGGCAGGAAAAACTGTTTTTT. Translation gives CASSTRDRGQEKLFF. V usage is TRBV2 and J usage is TRBJ1-4; 12 nucleotides match TRBD1. Germline values: CDR1 SNHLY, CDR2 FYNNEI. This CDR3 has 15 residues. With 6 bases clipped from V and 8 bases from J, the junction kept 7 bases outside the gene matches. The full variable domain, its missing parts supplied by reference TRBV2 and TRBJ1-4, is EPEVTQTPSHQVTQMGQEVILRCVPISNHLYFYWYRQILGQKVEFLVSFYNNEISEKSEIFDDQFSVERPDGSNFTLKIRSTKLEDSAMYFCASSTRDRGQEKLFFGSGTQLSVL.

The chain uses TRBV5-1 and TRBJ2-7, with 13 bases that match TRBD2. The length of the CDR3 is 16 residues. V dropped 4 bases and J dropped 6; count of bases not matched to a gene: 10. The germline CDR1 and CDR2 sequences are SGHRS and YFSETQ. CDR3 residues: CASSLGLAGALREQYF. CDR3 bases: TGCGCCAGCAGCCTAGGACTAGCGGGGGCCCTTCGCGAGCAGTACTTC.

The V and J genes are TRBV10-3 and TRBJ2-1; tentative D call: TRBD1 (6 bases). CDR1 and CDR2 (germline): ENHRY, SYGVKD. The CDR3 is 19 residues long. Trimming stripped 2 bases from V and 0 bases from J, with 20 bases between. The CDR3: CAISEGNMDSQSSYNEQFF. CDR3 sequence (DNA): TGTGCCATCAGTGAGGGTAACATGGACAGCCAGAGCTCCTACAATGAGCAGTTCTTC.

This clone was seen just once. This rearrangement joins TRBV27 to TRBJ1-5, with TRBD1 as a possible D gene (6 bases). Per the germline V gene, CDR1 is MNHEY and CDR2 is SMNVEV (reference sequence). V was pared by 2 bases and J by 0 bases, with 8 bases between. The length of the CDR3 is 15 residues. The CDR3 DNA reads TGTGCCAGCAGTTTAACAGGGATTAGCAATCAGCCCCAGCATTTT. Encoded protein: CASSLTGISNQPQHF.

The CDR3 DNA sequence: TGTGCCTGGAGTGGTTGGCCTAGCGGGGGGTACGAGCAGTACTTC. Encoded protein: CAWSGWPSGGYEQYF. This chain joins TRBV30 and TRBJ2-7, with 11 bases that match TRBD2. The V gene's germline CDR1 is GTSNPN and CDR2 SVGIG (reference sequence). The junction had 6 bases not matched to a gene; V was cut back by 1 base and J by 4 bases. CDR3 length equals 15 residues.

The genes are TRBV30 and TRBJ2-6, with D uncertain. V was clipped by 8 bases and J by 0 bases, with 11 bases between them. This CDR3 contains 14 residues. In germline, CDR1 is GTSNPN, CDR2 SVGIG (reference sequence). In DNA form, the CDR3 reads TGTGCCAGGAAATCAGTCTCTGGGGCCAACGTCCTGACTTTC. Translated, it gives CARKSVSGANVLTF.

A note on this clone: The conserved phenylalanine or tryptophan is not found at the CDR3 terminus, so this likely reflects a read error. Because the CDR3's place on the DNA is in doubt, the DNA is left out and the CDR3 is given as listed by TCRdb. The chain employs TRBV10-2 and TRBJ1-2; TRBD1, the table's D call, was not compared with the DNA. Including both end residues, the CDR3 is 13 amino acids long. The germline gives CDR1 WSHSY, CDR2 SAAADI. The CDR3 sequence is CASSESSDRASFL.

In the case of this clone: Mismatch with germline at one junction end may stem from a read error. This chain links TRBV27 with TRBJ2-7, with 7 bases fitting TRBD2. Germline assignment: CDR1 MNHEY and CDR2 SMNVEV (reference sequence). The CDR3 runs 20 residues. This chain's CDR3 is CASILLVAGRGVRGGYEQYF. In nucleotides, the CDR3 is TGTGCCAGCATTTTATTAGTAGCGGGCCGGGGGGTAAGGGGAGGCTACGAGCAGTACTTC.

CDR3 region: CASSPPAFQGVTEAFF. The CDR3 bases are TGTGCCAGCTCACCACCTGCGTTCCAGGGTGTGACTGAAGCTTTCTTT. This sequence joins TRBV18 and TRBJ1-1; D might be TRBD1 (5 bases). Germline CDR1 reads KGHSH; CDR2 reads LQKENI. This CDR3 region has 16 residues. Trimming pared 0 bases from V and 5 bases from J, leaving 16 bases between. The full variable domain, completed using reference TRBV18 and TRBJ1-1, is NAGVMQNPRHLVRRRGQEARLRCSPMKGHSHVYWYRQLPEEGLKFMVYLQKENIIDESGMPKERFSAEFPKEGPSILRIQQVVRGDSAAYFCASSPPAFQGVTEAFFGQGTRLTVV.

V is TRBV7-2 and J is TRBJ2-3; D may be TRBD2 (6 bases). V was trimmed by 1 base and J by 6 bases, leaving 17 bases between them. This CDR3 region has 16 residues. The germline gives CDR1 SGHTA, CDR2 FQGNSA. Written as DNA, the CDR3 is TGTGCCAGCAGCTTAGTCGCGACCGGGGGTCTGGATACGCAGTATTTT. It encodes CASSLVATGGLDTQYF.

The CDR3 nucleotides read TGTGCCAGTAGTATCGGGGACAGGGGTATCGGGGAGCTGTTTTTT. This codes for CASSIGDRGIGELFF. The chain joins TRBV19 to TRBJ2-2, with TRBD1 identical over 10 bases. Losses at the gene ends were 3 bases for V and 7 bases for J; bases not matched to a gene: 5. Germline-derived CDR1 and CDR2 are LNHDA and SQIVND (reference sequence). The CDR3 extends over 15 amino acids.

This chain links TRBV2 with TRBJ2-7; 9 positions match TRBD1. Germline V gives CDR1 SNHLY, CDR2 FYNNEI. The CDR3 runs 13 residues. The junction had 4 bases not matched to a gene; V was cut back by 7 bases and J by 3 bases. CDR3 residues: CASTRGQGYEQYF. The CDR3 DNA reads TGTGCCAGCACTCGGGGACAGGGCTACGAGCAGTACTTC. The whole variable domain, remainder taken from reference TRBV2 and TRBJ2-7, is EPEVTQTPSHQVTQMGQEVILRCVPISNHLYFYWYRQILGQKVEFLVSFYNNEISEKSEIFDDQFSVERPDGSNFTLKIRSTKLEDSAMYFCASTRGQGYEQYFGPGTRLTVT.

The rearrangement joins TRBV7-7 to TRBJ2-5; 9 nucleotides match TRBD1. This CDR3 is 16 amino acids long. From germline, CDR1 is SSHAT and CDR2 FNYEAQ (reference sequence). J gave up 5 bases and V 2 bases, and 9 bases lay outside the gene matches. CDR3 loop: CASSLHRDRVLETQYF. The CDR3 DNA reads TGTGCCAGCAGCTTACACCGGGACAGGGTACTGGAGACCCAGTACTTC.

This CDR3 is CASSPPDRKEDQPQHF. In nucleotides, the CDR3 is TGTGCCAGCAGCCCTCCGGACAGGAAAGAGGATCAGCCCCAGCATTTT. The rearrangement joins TRBV21-1 to TRBJ1-5; no DNA check was done on the table's D call, TRBD1. TRBV21-1 is reported as a pseudogene. CDR3 size: 16 residues.

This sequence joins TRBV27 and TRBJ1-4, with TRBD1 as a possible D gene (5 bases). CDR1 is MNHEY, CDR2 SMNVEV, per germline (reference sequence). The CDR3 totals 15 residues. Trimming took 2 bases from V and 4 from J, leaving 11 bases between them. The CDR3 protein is CASSLGAGFNEKLFF. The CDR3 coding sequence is TGTGCCAGCAGTTTAGGGGCAGGCTTTAATGAAAAACTGTTTTTT.

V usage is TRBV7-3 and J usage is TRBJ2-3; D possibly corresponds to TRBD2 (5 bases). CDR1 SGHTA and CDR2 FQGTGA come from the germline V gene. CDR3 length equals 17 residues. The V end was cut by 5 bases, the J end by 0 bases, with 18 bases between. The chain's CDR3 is CASSLMVRLASTDTQYF. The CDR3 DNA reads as TGTGCCAGCAGCCTTATGGTTAGGCTAGCCAGCACAGATACGCAGTATTTT.